The rows below give T cell receptor beta chains drawn from one sample of a study of blood T cell repertoires in COVID-19. Data came from immunoSEQ multiplex PCR; TCRdb stores just in-frame clones and leaves some out. The sample holds about 200,000 clones, about 88% seen once. The sample comprised peripheral blood. Source of these receptors: a man in his fifties with COVID-19, enrolled during active disease. The CDR3 runs from the conserved cysteine through the conserved F or W. D genes are given only for firm matches. A clone size is listed for some rows: how often the clone was seen (once, few, many), or a class if it is expanded.

J | D | V | size | CDR3 | DNA
TRBJ2-7 | NA | TRBV27 | NA | CATSLSFSRGFEQYF | TGTGCCACCAGTTTATCTTTTAGCAGGGGTTTCGAGCAGTACTTC
TRBJ2-2 | NA | TRBV11-2 | NA | CASSLSRANTGELFF | TGTGCCAGCAGCTTATCCAGGGCGAACACCGGGGAGCTGTTTTTT
TRBJ2-7 | NA | TRBV30 | NA | CALADPASYEQYF | TGTGCCTTAGCGGACCCGGCCTCCTACGAGCAGTACTTC
TRBJ1-3 | NA | TRBV21-1 | NA | CASGQGLWDTIYF | TGTGCCAGCGGACAGGGGTTGTGGGACACCATATATTTT
TRBJ2-5 | TRBD2 | TRBV5-4 | NA | CASSLRLWGATGGETQYF | TGTGCCAGCAGCTTGAGACTATGGGGCGCCACGGGGGGGGAGACCCAGTACTTC
TRBJ1-3 | TRBD1 | TRBV2 | NA | CASSAGTGSDGNTIYF | TGTGCCAGCAGCGCCGGGACAGGGTCGGACGGAAACACCATATATTTT
TRBJ1-6 | TRBD1 | TRBV12-5 | few | CASGPTGYNSPLHF | TGTGCTAGTGGTCCGACAGGGTATAATTCACCCCTCCACTTT
TRBJ2-3 | NA | TRBV4-2 | NA | CASSQVWAEGVVTDTQYF | TGTGCCAGCAGCCAAGTCTGGGCAGAGGGGGTCGTAACAGATACGCAGTATTTT
TRBJ2-5 | TRBD2 | TRBV11-3 | NA | CASSPQSGGDKETQYF | TGTGCCAGCAGCCCCCAAAGCGGGGGGGATAAAGAGACCCAGTACTTC
TRBJ2-5 | TRBD1 | TRBV30 | NA | CAWGTGDRGTVETQYF | TGTGCCTGGGGCACTGGGGACAGGGGGACGGTAGAGACCCAGTACTTC
TRBJ1-2 | NA | TRBV9 | NA | CASSDDPGHSRFSYGYTF | TGTGCCAGCAGCGATGACCCGGGACACTCCCGCTTTAGCTATGGCTACACCTTC
TRBJ2-7 | TRBD1 | TRBV5-6 | few | CASTYGGTASYEQYF | TGTGCCAGCACCTACGGTGGGACAGCCTCCTACGAGCAGTACTTC
TRBJ1-2 | TRBD1 | TRBV7-2 | NA | CASSEGAGPNYGYTF | TGTGCCAGCAGCGAGGGGGCGGGGCCTAACTATGGCTACACCTTC
TRBJ2-1 | TRBD2 | TRBV27 | NA | CASSFRLAGYNEQFF | TGTGCCAGTAGTTTCCGCCTAGCGGGATACAATGAGCAGTTCTTC
TRBJ1-5 | NA | TRBV28 | once | CASSFAGSNQPQHF | TGTGCCAGCAGTTTTGCCGGTAGCAATCAGCCCCAGCATTTT
TRBJ1-1 | NA | TRBV29-1 | NA | CSVGGRNTEAFF | TGCAGCGTTGGCGGCAGGAACACTGAAGCTTTCTTT
TRBJ2-2 | TRBD1 | TRBV9 | NA | CASNRDRGYTGELFF | TGTGCCAGTAACCGGGACAGGGGATACACCGGGGAGCTGTTTTTT
TRBJ2-3 | TRBD2 | TRBV10-1 | NA | CASKGTSGSTDTQYF | TGCGCCAGCAAAGGGACTAGCGGGAGCACAGATACGCAGTATTTT
TRBJ1-1 | TRBD1 | TRBV28 | NA | CASSSHPTGGKTEAFF | TGTGCCAGCAGTTCGCACCCTACAGGGGGGAAAACTGAAGCTTTCTTT
TRBJ1-2 | NA | TRBV7-9 | NA | CASSLGQEYGYTF | TGTGCCAGCAGCTTAGGACAGGAATATGGCTACACCTTC
TRBJ2-5 | NA | TRBV27 | once | CASSFKQGRRETQYF | TGTGCCAGCAGTTTCAAACAGGGTCGTAGAGAGACCCAGTACTTC
TRBJ1-2 | NA | TRBV6-5 | NA | CASSLQGPYGYTF | TGTGCCAGCAGCCTACAGGGCCCCTATGGCTACACCTTC
TRBJ2-1 | NA | TRBV6-5 | NA | CASSYSPSSSYNEQFF | TGTGCCAGCAGTTACTCCCCTAGTTCCTCCTACAATGAGCAGTTCTTC
TRBJ1-1 | TRBD1 | TRBV25-1 | NA | CASSTGGAGTEAFF | TGTGCCAGCAGTACAGGGGGCGCGGGCACTGAAGCTTTCTTT
TRBJ1-2 | NA | TRBV19 | few | CASSVTGVIYGYTF | TGTGCCAGTAGTGTGACAGGAGTTATTTATGGCTACACCTTC
TRBJ2-4 | TRBD2 | TRBV6-5 | NA | CASRSGGGNIQYF | TGTGCCAGCAGGAGCGGGGGAGGAAACATTCAGTACTTC
TRBJ2-2 | TRBD2 | TRBV2 | NA | CASSEGGLGTGELFF | TGTGCCAGCAGTGAAGGCGGACTAGGCACCGGGGAGCTGTTTTTT
TRBJ1-5 | NA | TRBV19 | NA | CASSRLWGLQPQHF | TGTGCCAGTAGTCGCTTGTGGGGGCTTCAGCCCCAGCATTTT
TRBJ2-7 | NA | TRBV6-6 | NA | CASSYSNDRGEQYF | TGTGCCAGCAGTTACTCGAATGACAGAGGAGAGCAGTACTTC
TRBJ2-7 | NA | TRBV3-1/TRBV3-2 | NA | CASSQDTLRFYEQYF | TGTGCCAGCAGCCAAGATACTCTCCGGTTCTACGAGCAGTACTTC
TRBJ2-7 | TRBD2 | TRBV6-5 | few | CASSSPSGGASYEQYF | TGTGCCAGCAGTTCACCTAGCGGGGGGGCCTCCTACGAGCAGTACTTC
TRBJ2-2 | NA | TRBV19 | NA | CASRPATTNTGELFF | TGTGCCAGTAGGCCCGCGACAACTAACACCGGGGAGCTGTTTTTT
TRBJ2-3 | TRBD2 | TRBV6-2/TRBV6-3 | NA | CASSLTSGIVTQYF | TGTGCCAGCAGCCTTACTAGCGGGATCGTTACGCAGTATTTT
TRBJ2-1 | TRBD2 | TRBV7-6 | NA | CASSLLAGGEQFF | TGTGCCAGCAGCTTACTCGCGGGAGGTGAGCAGTTCTTC
TRBJ2-5 | NA | TRBV3-1/TRBV3-2 | NA | CASSRHRDNQYQETQYF | TGTGCCAGCAGTCGGCACCGGGACAACCAGTACCAAGAGACCCAGTACTTC
TRBJ1-6 | NA | TRBV11-2 | NA | CASSSLNSPLHF | TGTGCCAGCAGCTCATTGAATTCACCCCTCCACTTT
TRBJ1-3 | NA | TRBV4-3 | NA | CASSQVHLNTIYF | TGCGCCAGCAGCCAAGTTCATTTAAACACCATATATTTT
TRBJ2-1 | NA | TRBV18 | NA | CASSPPGLGLGEQFF | TGTGCCAGCTCACCACCGGGACTGGGCCTCGGTGAGCAGTTCTTC
TRBJ2-2 | TRBD1 | TRBV28 | NA | CASSLQGQAGELFF | TGTGCCAGCAGTTTACAGGGACAGGCCGGGGAGCTGTTTTTT
TRBJ1-3 | NA | TRBV10-3 | NA | CAISEQLSSGNTIYF | TGTGCCATCAGTGAACAGCTCTCCTCTGGAAACACCATATATTTT
TRBJ2-1 | NA | TRBV5-1 | NA | CASSLVAVSSYNEQFF | TGCGCCAGCAGCTTGGTTGCGGTCAGCTCCTACAATGAGCAGTTCTTC
TRBJ2-2 | TRBD1 | TRBV5-4 | NA | CASSPPGTGVTGELFF | TGTGCCAGCAGCCCGCCCGGGACAGGGGTCACCGGGGAGCTGTTTTTT
TRBJ2-2 | NA | TRBV19 | NA | CASSVGVFSTGELFF | TGTGCCAGTAGTGTGGGAGTGTTTAGCACCGGGGAGCTGTTTTTT
TRBJ2-2 | TRBD1 | TRBV27 | NA | CASCRTGATGELFF | TGTGCCAGCTGCAGGACAGGGGCGACCGGGGAGCTGTTTTTT
TRBJ2-5 | TRBD1 | TRBV7-9 | NA | CASSSRQGVETQYF | TGTGCCAGCAGCTCCAGACAGGGGGTGGAGACCCAGTACTTC
TRBJ1-2 | TRBD1 | TRBV5-1 | once | CASSQRDSNYGYTF | TGCGCCAGCAGCCAACGGGACAGCAACTATGGCTACACCTTC
TRBJ2-7 | NA | TRBV4-1 | few | CASSQRDIRNYEQYF | TGCGCCAGCAGCCAAAGGGACATAAGGAACTACGAGCAGTACTTC
TRBJ2-3 | NA | TRBV24-1 | NA | CATSDTGEGTDTQYF | TGTGCCACCAGTGACACAGGGGAGGGCACAGATACGCAGTATTTT
TRBJ2-7 | TRBD1 | TRBV10-3 | NA | CAISEDRGYEQYF | TGTGCCATCAGTGAGGACAGGGGTTACGAGCAGTACTTC
TRBJ2-5 | NA | TRBV12-3/TRBV12-4 | NA | CASRIQGQETQYF | TGTGCCAGCAGAATACAGGGACAAGAGACCCAGTACTTC
TRBJ2-5 | TRBD2 | TRBV5-1 | NA | CASSSGTRRETQYF | TGCGCCAGCAGCTCCGGGACTAGGAGGGAGACCCAGTACTTC
TRBJ2-1 | TRBD2 | TRBV7-2 | NA | CASSLTPSGLAGSNEQFF | TGTGCCAGCAGCTTAACCCCAAGCGGACTAGCGGGATCAAATGAGCAGTTCTTC
TRBJ2-7 | TRBD1 | TRBV6-5 | NA | CASKTGAWEQYF | TGTGCCAGCAAGACAGGGGCCTGGGAGCAGTACTTC
TRBJ1-1 | NA | TRBV7-9 | NA | CASILPRVGNTEAFF | TGTGCCAGCATTCTACCCCGCGTCGGTAACACTGAAGCTTTCTTT
TRBJ1-2 | TRBD1 | TRBV18 | NA | CASSPPIPGQAYGYTF | TGTGCCAGCTCACCACCTATCCCGGGACAGGCGTATGGCTACACCTTC